Listed here are 19 T cell receptor beta chains from one sample, sequenced in a study of blood T cell repertoires in COVID-19. The data were produced by immunoSEQ multiplex PCR, yet TCRdb's version contains in-frame clones alone and is incomplete. The sample lists about 120,000 clones, 80% to 90% occurring once. Sequences were obtained from peripheral blood. The receptor set was obtained from a man between 70 and 80 years old with active or convalescent COVID-19.

The J gene is TRBJ1-5, the V gene TRBV6-1; D may be TRBD1 (6 bases). The CDR3 spans 15 residues. V was cut by 2 bases and J by 3 bases, with 11 bases left in between. Looked up from germline, CDR1 is MNHNS and CDR2 is SASEGT. The chain's CDR3 is CASSETRDTNQPQHF. CDR3 coding DNA: TGTGCCAGCAGTGAAACCCGGGACACCAATCAGCCCCAGCATTTT.

The chain links TRBV5-1 to TRBJ2-3; D uncertain. Trimming removed 4 bases at V and 1 base at J, with 16 bases between. Germline V lookup: CDR1 SGHRS, CDR2 YFSETQ. The CDR3 sequence is 16 residues long. The DNA for the CDR3 is TGCGCCAGCAGCCCCGGCGGCCTATTAGGCACAGATACGCAGTATTTT. Translated: CASSPGGLLGTDTQYF.

This clone was seen just once. V is TRBV6-5 and J is TRBJ2-1; 11 bases map to TRBD2. CDR1 is MNHEY, CDR2 SVGAGI, per germline. The length of the CDR3 is 15 residues. Unmatched junction bases numbered 3, after V lost 6 bases and J lost 2 bases. The CDR3 nucleotides are TGTGCCAGCAGACTAGCGGGGGAACCCTACAATGAGCAGTTCTTC. Its protein product is CASRLAGEPYNEQFF.

This chain links TRBV24-1 with TRBJ2-1, with 12 positions matching TRBD2. The germline V gene encodes CDR1 KGHDR and CDR2 SFDVKD. V trimming: 4 bases; J trimming: 6 bases; junction bases outside the gene matches: 6. There are 16 residues in the CDR3. As DNA, the CDR3 is TGTGCCACCAGTGAGCCGACTAGCGGGAGATCCAATGAGCAGTTCTTC. Encoded protein: CATSEPTSGRSNEQFF.

This rearrangement joins TRBV19 to TRBJ2-1; 10 nucleotides align to TRBD1. With V trimmed by 4 bases and J by 7 bases, 10 bases remained unmatched. CDR1 is LNHDA and CDR2 is SQIVND in the germline V gene (reference sequence). The CDR3 covers 16 residues. The CDR3 loop is CASSKSGTGVGNEQFF. Written as DNA, the CDR3 is TGTGCCAGTAGTAAATCCGGGACAGGGGTAGGTAATGAGCAGTTCTTC. Full variable domain (outside the CDR3, taken from reference TRBV19 and TRBJ2-1): DGGITQSPKYLFRKEGQNVTLSCEQNLNHDAMYWYRQDPGQGLRLIYYSQIVNDFQKGDIAEGYSVSREKKESFPLTVTSAQKNPTAFYLCASSKSGTGVGNEQFFGPGTRLTVL.

The chain is built from TRBV5-8 and TRBJ1-5; D gene uncertain. V lost 0 bases to trimming and J lost 6 bases, with 10 bases between them. Germline values: CDR1 SGHTS, CDR2 YDEGEE. This CDR3 is built from 14 residues. CDR3 in amino acids: CASSLGHASQPQHF. The CDR3 nucleotides are TGTGCCAGCAGCTTGGGACATGCAAGTCAGCCCCAGCATTTT.

The table lists this clone with a count of one. The chain links TRBV6-5 to TRBJ2-3; 8 nucleotides agree with TRBD2. Losses at the gene ends were 6 bases for V and 1 base for J; bases not matched to a gene: 6. The germline CDR1 and CDR2 sequences are MNHEY and SVGAGI. The CDR3 extends over 15 amino acids. CDR3 sequence reads: CASRSTGGGTDTQYF. In nucleotides, the CDR3 is TGTGCCAGCAGATCAACGGGAGGGGGCACAGATACGCAGTATTTT.

This clone was observed a few times. This sequence joins TRBV15 and TRBJ1-5; D remains ambiguous. The CDR3 contains 15 residues. Looked up from germline, CDR1 is LNHNV and CDR2 is YYDKDF (reference sequence). The ends were cut back, 2 bases at V and 0 bases at J, with 8 bases in the middle. The CDR3: CATSRQAFSNQPQHF. CDR3 sequence (DNA): TGTGCCACCAGCAGACAAGCGTTTAGCAATCAGCCCCAGCATTTT.

This rearrangement joins TRBV7-2 to TRBJ1-1; no reliable D call. This CDR3 contains 13 residues. In germline, CDR1 is SGHTA, CDR2 FQGNSA. V was trimmed by 5 bases and J by 4 bases, leaving 11 bases between them. As DNA, the CDR3 is TGTGCCAGCAGCAACACCCGGGTCACTGAAGCTTTCTTT. Protein: CASSNTRVTEAFF.

The J gene is TRBJ2-1, the V gene TRBV10-3; the D gene is possibly TRBD2 (6 bases). V lost 3 bases to trimming and J lost 4 bases, with 13 bases between them. This CDR3 comprises 15 residues. Per germline, CDR1 ENHRY and CDR2 SYGVKD. As DNA, the CDR3 is TGTGCCATCAGTGACCCGGGAGCGCTATACAATGAGCAGTTCTTC. It codes for CAISDPGALYNEQFF.

V is TRBV19 and J is TRBJ2-7; 10 bases align to TRBD1. V was pared by 1 base and J by 6 bases, with 6 bases of the junction left unmatched. CDR3 length: 15 residues. Per germline, CDR1 LNHDA and CDR2 SQIVND (reference sequence). The DNA for the CDR3 is TGTGCCAGTAGTATAGGAGGGACAGGGGCCCCCGAGCAGTACTTC. Its protein is CASSIGGTGAPEQYF.

J is TRBJ2-5 and V is TRBV12-3 or TRBV12-4; a weak D match, TRBD2 (5 bases). CDR3 length: 13 residues. Trimming stripped 3 bases from V and 5 bases from J, with 10 bases between. CDR3 sequence reads: CASSLSGAETQYF. CDR3 in DNA: TGTGCCAGCAGTTTGAGCGGCGCGGAGACCCAGTACTTC.

The chain links TRBV30 to TRBJ1-2; D possibly corresponds to TRBD1 (6 bases). CDR3 length: 16 residues. V lost 2 bases to trimming and J lost 1 base, with 17 bases between them. In germline, CDR1 is GTSNPN, CDR2 SVGIG (reference sequence). CDR3 loop: CAWSFPQGWRNYGYTF. Here the CDR3 DNA reads TGTGCCTGGAGTTTCCCGCAGGGGTGGCGTAACTATGGCTACACCTTC.

The chain carries TRBV5-1 and TRBJ2-5; D perhaps matches TRBD2 (6 bases). Trimming took off 5 bases at V and 2 bases at J, with 10 bases between the two ends. There are 13 residues in the CDR3. Germline-derived CDR1 and CDR2 are SGHRS and YFSETQ. The CDR3 spells CASREGWQETQYF. CDR3 bases: TGCGCCAGCAGGGAGGGGTGGCAAGAGACCCAGTACTTC.

This sequence joins TRBV5-6 and TRBJ1-5; 7 bases agree with TRBD1. Germline loops: CDR1 SGHDT, CDR2 YYEEEE. CDR3 length equals 14 residues. The ends lost 3 bases at V and 3 bases at J; junction bases unmatched: 3. Here the CDR3 DNA reads TGTGCCAGCAGCTGGGGACAGACCAATCAGCCCCAGCATTTT. This translates into CASSWGQTNQPQHF. The full variable domain, its missing parts supplied by reference TRBV5-6 and TRBJ1-5, is DAGVTQSPTHLIKTRGQQVTLRCSPKSGHDTVSWYQQALGQGPQFIFQYYEEEERQRGNFPDRFSGHQFPNYSSELNVNALLLGDSALYLCASSWGQTNQPQHFGDGTRLSIL.

Comments on this clone: Other DNA sequences from this sample encode an identical CDR3 as well. The chain is built from TRBV9 and TRBJ2-7; TRBD2 matches 11 bases. The CDR3 runs to 15 residues. CDR1 is SGDLS and CDR2 is YYNGEE in the germline V gene. The J segment lost 3 bases and the V segment lost 0 bases, leaving 2 bases of the junction unmatched. This CDR3 is CASSVGLAGSYEQYF. The CDR3 DNA reads TGTGCCAGCAGCGTAGGACTAGCGGGAAGCTACGAGCAGTACTTC.

This chain uses TRBV11-3 with TRBJ2-3; 7 bases are a match to TRBD2. The CDR3 has 14 residues. V was clipped by 1 base and J by 3 bases; unmatched bases: 1. Germline V lookup: CDR1 SGHNT, CDR2 YENEEA. The CDR3 is CASSLAGRTDTQYF. In DNA form, the CDR3 reads TGTGCCAGCAGCTTAGCCGGGAGGACAGATACGCAGTATTTT.

The chain recombines TRBV7-9 with TRBJ2-3; the match to TRBD2 covers 8 bases. CDR3 length equals 17 residues. After removal of 3 bases from V and 2 bases from J, the junction contained 10 bases not matched to a gene. The germline CDR1 and CDR2 sequences are SEHNR and FQNEAQ (reference sequence). CDR3 nucleotides: TGTGCCAGCAGCTTCCGATCAGCGGGAGAAACCACAGATACGCAGTATTTT. Translated: CASSFRSAGETTDTQYF.

This sequence joins TRBV7-8 and TRBJ2-2; D uncertain. In germline, CDR1 is SGHVS, CDR2 FQNEAQ. V lost 6 bases and J lost 6, with 8 bases in between. The CDR3 loop spans 12 amino acids. The CDR3 region is CASSSLAGELFF. CDR3 DNA: TGTGCCAGCAGTTCTCTAGCCGGGGAGCTGTTTTTT.